The text below deals with one TCR beta chain. What it binds is unknown. In germline, CDR1 is SGHAT, CDR2 FQNNGV. The trim removed 5 bases at V and 0 bases at J, leaving 18 bases unmatched. This CDR3 comprises 19 residues. The data derive from a study of identical twins. General study findings and limits: Invariant populations such as MAIT and iNKT cells could partly muddle zero-insertion analyses. While abundant cord blood beta clonotypes carried fewer insertions, memory repertoires showed no such pattern.

TCRdb ran MiXCR on the 5' RACE reads and lists one entry per CDR3 protein. The sample carries 540,000 or so distinct CDR3 sequences, under 25% recorded once. These data were likewise used in another study, on yellow fever vaccine responses in identical twins. Per that study: Reportedly, the response of twins' T cells to the vaccine seemed partly convergent, partly personalized.

This chain links TRBV11-2 with TRBJ1-1; TRBD1 matches at 7 bases. The receptor's source is a woman under 30 in good health. Specimen: CD4+ T cells sorted from blood. Written as DNA, the CDR3 is TGTGCCAGCAGCGTTAAAGGGGGCCCGACATCATTCATGAACACTGAAGCTTTCTTT. It specifies CASSVKGGPTSFMNTEAFF.